The 32 T cell receptor beta chains in this list originate from one sample, sequenced in a study of cytomegalovirus exposure and HLA in healthy donors (dated by TCRdb to about 2017). The library was produced with the immunoSEQ multiplex PCR assay. For the multiplex PCR, a mixture combining 60 forward primers for TCR Vbeta segments and 13 reverse primers for TCR Jbeta segments was used. The table was pulled from immuneACCESS by TCRdb, which kept in-frame rearrangements only. Such tables lose some clones; where checked, under half of the loss comes from unresolved V genes, and the rest has no known cause. For this sample there are approximately 53,000 clones; around 70% appear just once. The top ten constitute around 9.1% of the sample. Sequenced sample: PBMCs. Receptors originate from a woman between 45 and 65 years old in good health and CMV-seronegative.

The chain links TRBV30 to TRBJ2-7; D is perhaps TRBD1 (5 bases). Germline CDR1 reads GTSNPN; CDR2 reads SVGIG (reference sequence). This CDR3 has 12 amino acids. V was pared by 2 bases and J by 3 bases, with 8 bases between. CDR3: CAWSSQGYEQYF. CDR3 in DNA: TGTGCCTGGAGTTCGCAGGGCTACGAGCAGTACTTC.

The V gene is TRBV29-1, the J gene TRBJ1-5; tentative D call: TRBD1 (5 bases). CDR3 length: 12 amino acids. Trimming cost V 4 bases and J 3 bases, with 7 bases left between them. In germline, CDR1 is SQVTM, CDR2 ANQGSEA. The CDR3 sequence: CSVGQINQPQHF. CDR3 coding DNA: TGCAGCGTTGGACAGATCAATCAGCCCCAGCATTTT.

This clone was seen only a few times. The chain is built from TRBV28 and TRBJ2-7; possible D gene TRBD2, 5 bases. Deletions cut 1 base from V and 7 bases from J, with 14 bases between. CDR3 length equals 14 residues. Germline CDR1 is MDHEN and CDR2 is SYDVKM. The CDR3 region is CASSLFSPSGEQYF. The CDR3 DNA reads as TGTGCCAGCAGTTTATTCTCCCCCTCGGGGGAGCAGTACTTC.

This rearrangement joins TRBV9 to TRBJ2-7; tentatively, D is TRBD1 (6 bases). Germline CDR1 reads SGDLS; CDR2 reads YYNGEE. The CDR3 length is 14 residues. The V end lost 0 bases, the J end lost 1 base, and 8 bases lay between the germline ends. This chain's CDR3 is CASSVETGSYEQYF. CDR3 coding DNA: TGTGCCAGCAGCGTAGAAACAGGGTCCTACGAGCAGTACTTC.

The sample holds a few counts of this clone. The chain recombines TRBV16 with TRBJ2-5, with a possible D match to TRBD2 (6 bases). The V and J ends lost 5 bases and 3 bases respectively, with 13 bases between them. This CDR3 spans 14 amino acids. Looked up from germline, CDR1 is KGHSY and CDR2 is FQNENV. The CDR3 region is CASSLSGGEETQYF. The DNA of the CDR3 is TGTGCCAGCAGCTTGAGTGGAGGGGAAGAGACCCAGTACTTC. Combining the CDR3 with reference TRBV16 and TRBJ2-5 gives the whole variable domain GEEVAQTPKHLVRGEGQKAKLYCAPIKGHSYVFWYQQVLKNEFKFLISFQNENVFDETGMPKERFSAKCLPNSPCSLEIQATKLEDSAVYFCASSLSGGEETQYFGPGTRLLVL.

The rearrangement joins TRBV12-5 to TRBJ1-1, with unresolved D. With 7 bases removed from V and 5 bases from J, the gap between germline ends came to 8 bases. The CDR3 length is 11 residues. CDR1 is LGHNT, CDR2 FRNRAP, per germline. Here the CDR3 reads CASAHSTEAFF. CDR3 DNA: TGTGCTAGTGCCCACAGTACTGAAGCTTTCTTT.

The gene calls are TRBV5-1 and TRBJ1-5; tentatively, D is TRBD1 (5 bases). V gave up 4 bases and J gave up 4 bases, with 15 bases separating them. Germline assignment: CDR1 SGHRS and CDR2 YFSETQ. The CDR3 spans 15 residues. DNA for the CDR3: TGCGCCAGCAGCCAGGGAACGGGGGAAAATCAGCCCCAGCATTTT. Protein sequence: CASSQGTGENQPQHF.

This chain connects TRBV28 to TRBJ1-5, with TRBD1 matching 9 bases. The germline V gene has CDR1 MDHEN and CDR2 SYDVKM. CDR3 size: 13 residues. Losses at the gene ends were 6 bases for V and 4 bases for J; bases not matched to a gene: 1. CDR3 amino acids: CASRTGGNQPQHF. DNA of the CDR3: TGTGCCAGCAGGACAGGGGGTAATCAGCCCCAGCATTTT.

This clone was counted between two and nine times. This sequence joins TRBV7-2 and TRBJ2-2; D is undetermined. V was clipped by 1 base and J by 1 base, with 4 bases between them. Germline-derived CDR1 and CDR2 are SGHTA and FQGNSA. The CDR3 runs 14 residues. The CDR3 region has the DNA TGTGCCAGCAGCTTAGGGCAGAACACCGGGGAGCTGTTTTTT. This translates into CASSLGQNTGELFF. The whole variable domain, filled in from reference TRBV7-2 and TRBJ2-2, reads GAGVSQSPSNKVTEKGKDVELRCDPISGHTALYWYRQSLGQGLEFLIYFQGNSAPDKSGLPSDRFSAERTGGSVSTLTIQRTQQEDSAVYLCASSLGQNTGELFFGEGSRLTVL.

Only one count was recorded for this clone. The chain carries TRBV7-9 and TRBJ1-4; 10 nucleotides line up with TRBD1. Germline loops: CDR1 SEHNR, CDR2 FQNEAQ (reference sequence). The CDR3 has 15 residues. Germline trimming cut 3 bases from V and 8 bases from J; bases unmatched to any gene: 6. The CDR3 DNA sequence: TGTGCCAGCAGCTTGTTGGGACAGGGGTCGGAAAAACTGTTTTTT. This encodes CASSLLGQGSEKLFF. Filled out from reference TRBV7-9 and TRBJ1-4, the complete variable domain reads DTGVSQNPRHKITKRGQNVTFRCDPISEHNRLYWYRQTLGQGPEFLTYFQNEAQLEKSRLLSDRFSAERPKGSFSTLEIQRTEQGDSAMYLCASSLLGQGSEKLFFGSGTQLSVL.

With respect to this clone: This CDR3 is also generated by other DNA sequences in the sample. The chain employs TRBV2 and TRBJ2-1; 11 positions agree with TRBD2. CDR3 length equals 15 residues. The germline gives CDR1 SNHLY, CDR2 FYNNEI. The trim removed 2 bases at V and 4 bases at J, leaving 1 base unmatched. CDR3 loop: CASSELAGGYNEQFF. In nucleotides, the CDR3 is TGTGCCAGCAGTGAATTAGCGGGAGGGTACAATGAGCAGTTCTTC. Complete variable domain (other parts from reference TRBV2 and TRBJ2-1): EPEVTQTPSHQVTQMGQEVILRCVPISNHLYFYWYRQILGQKVEFLVSFYNNEISEKSEIFDDQFSVERPDGSNFTLKIRSTKLEDSAMYFCASSELAGGYNEQFFGPGTRLTVL.

This rearrangement joins TRBV19 to TRBJ2-3, with 7 bases matching TRBD2. The CDR3 length is 16 residues. CDR1 LNHDA and CDR2 SQIVND come from the germline V gene (reference sequence). V lost 5 bases to trimming and J lost 0 bases; unmatched junction nucleotides: 8. The CDR3 loop reads CASSVRLAGSTDTQYF. CDR3 nucleotides: TGTGCCAGTAGTGTCCGACTAGCTGGAAGCACAGATACGCAGTATTTT.

This chain links TRBV10-3 with TRBJ1-5; perhaps TRBD1 as D (6 bases). The CDR3 covers 14 residues. Between the trimmed V and J ends, which lost 4 bases and 5 bases, there was a span of 12 bases. The germline CDR1 and CDR2 sequences are ENHRY and SYGVKD. CDR3 in amino acids: CAISGGGRDQPQHF. The CDR3, as DNA: TGTGCCATCAGTGGGGGGGGGCGCGATCAGCCCCAGCATTTT.

The rearrangement links TRBV28 to TRBJ2-5; TRBD2 matches 8 bases. Germline loops: CDR1 MDHEN, CDR2 SYDVKM. J was trimmed by 5 bases and V by 6 bases; bases with no gene match: 8. This CDR3 spans 14 amino acids. Here the CDR3 DNA reads TGTGCCAGCAGGCCTTCGGGAGGGGTGGAGACCCAGTACTTC. It codes for CASRPSGGVETQYF.

CDR3 sequence: CSVSRGGNEKLFF. DNA of the CDR3: TGCAGCGTTAGCAGGGGCGGGAATGAAAAACTGTTTTTT. The V and J genes are TRBV29-1 and TRBJ1-4, with D perhaps TRBD1 (6 bases). This CDR3 region has 13 residues. Germline V lookup: CDR1 SQVTM, CDR2 ANQGSEA. V shed 5 bases and J shed 5 bases, with 12 bases lying between them. Using reference TRBV29-1 and TRBJ1-4 for the parts outside the CDR3, the full variable domain is SAVISQKPSRDICQRGTSLTIQCQVDSQVTMMFWYRQQPGQSLTLIATANQGSEATYESGFVIDKFPISRPNLTFSTLTVSNMSPEDSSIYLCSVSRGGNEKLFFGSGTQLSVL.

The CDR3 loop reads CASGAGVNQPQHF. CDR3 in DNA: TGTGCCAGCGGGGCAGGGGTGAATCAGCCCCAGCATTTT. The rearrangement links TRBV18 to TRBJ1-5, with D maybe TRBD1 (6 bases). This CDR3 comprises 13 residues. Trimming pared 8 bases from V and 4 bases from J, leaving 12 bases between. CDR1 KGHSH and CDR2 LQKENI come from the germline V gene.

The gene calls are TRBV5-1 and TRBJ2-1; TRBD1 matches 10 bases. From germline, CDR1 is SGHRS and CDR2 YFSETQ. The V gene end was trimmed by 3 bases and the J gene end by 8 bases; junction bases not matched to a gene: 5. CDR3 length: 14 residues. CDR3 in amino acids: CASSSGQGGDEQFF. For the CDR3, the DNA is TGCGCCAGCAGCTCCGGACAGGGGGGCGATGAGCAGTTCTTC.

This clone has only a few counts. The CDR3 DNA reads TGTGCCAGCAGAGTTGGACAGGGGATGGAAGATGAAGCTTTCTTT. Its protein product is CASRVGQGMEDEAFF. The rearrangement links TRBV2 to TRBJ1-1; TRBD1 matches at 9 bases. Looked up from germline, CDR1 is SNHLY and CDR2 is FYNNEI. J gave up 7 bases and V 6 bases, and 12 bases lay outside the gene matches. This CDR3 is 15 amino acids long.

J is TRBJ2-5 and V is TRBV29-1; no clear D. The germline V gene has CDR1 SQVTM and CDR2 ANQGSEA. This CDR3 has 12 amino acids. The germline V and J ends were trimmed by 5 bases and 1 base, with 8 bases remaining between them. CDR3 protein: CSVYNSQETQYF. CDR3 sequence (DNA): TGCAGCGTTTACAACAGCCAAGAGACCCAGTACTTC.

The chain is built from TRBV6-6 and TRBJ1-1; 7 bases are a match to TRBD1. Trimming cost V 5 bases and J 5 bases; bases outside gene matches: 14. Germline V lookup: CDR1 MNHNY, CDR2 SVGAGI (reference sequence). The CDR3 is 16 residues long. CDR3 sequence (DNA): TGTGCCAGCAGTCCTCGACAGGGTTCAGGAGGAACTGAAGCTTTCTTT. It codes for CASSPRQGSGGTEAFF.

The chain combines TRBV5-4 with TRBJ2-7, with 8 bases that match TRBD2. CDR3 length: 16 residues. Germline loops: CDR1 SGHNT, CDR2 YYREEE (reference sequence). V shed 2 bases and J 4 bases; nucleotides not matched to a gene: 11. This CDR3 is CASSLSAREVGYEQYF. DNA for the CDR3: TGTGCCAGCAGCTTATCTGCGCGGGAGGTCGGTTACGAGCAGTACTTC. The full variable domain, its missing parts supplied by reference TRBV5-4 and TRBJ2-7, is ETGVTQSPTHLIKTRGQQVTLRCSSQSGHNTVSWYQQALGQGPQFIFQYYREEENGRGNFPPRFSGLQFPNYSSELNVNALELDDSALYLCASSLSAREVGYEQYFGPGTRLTVT.

V gene TRBV28 combines with J gene TRBJ2-7; perhaps TRBD1 as D (5 bases). The CDR3 is 15 amino acids. Germline CDR1 reads MDHEN; CDR2 reads SYDVKM. V was clipped by 6 bases and J by 0 bases, with 15 bases between them. CDR3 sequence: CASSRWGSSSYEQYF. The CDR3 nucleotides are TGTGCCAGCAGCCGTTGGGGCTCAAGCTCCTACGAGCAGTACTTC.

This chain links TRBV5-1 with TRBJ2-2, with TRBD1 identical over 8 bases. Germline assignment: CDR1 SGHRS and CDR2 YFSETQ. V shed 4 bases and J 2 bases; nucleotides not matched to a gene: 7. The CDR3 is 16 residues long. CDR3 sequence reads: CASSPPGQANTGELFF. The CDR3, as DNA: TGCGCCAGCAGCCCCCCGGGACAGGCTAACACCGGGGAGCTGTTTTTT.

V usage is TRBV30 and J usage is TRBJ2-7; D possibly corresponds to TRBD2 (5 bases). Deletions cut 1 base from V and 2 bases from J, with 15 bases between. The CDR3 length is 15 residues. Germline CDR1 reads GTSNPN; CDR2 reads SVGIG (reference sequence). The CDR3 loop reads CAWSAGSPGPYEQYF. The CDR3 DNA is TGTGCCTGGAGTGCGGGATCCCCCGGGCCCTACGAGCAGTACTTC.

The chain joins TRBV2 to TRBJ1-1; weak D call: TRBD1 (5 bases). The V end lost 7 bases, the J end lost 4 bases, and 10 bases lay between the germline ends. This CDR3 is built from 12 residues. Germline lookup yields CDR1 SNHLY and CDR2 FYNNEI. CDR3 coding DNA: TGTGCCAGCATTCTGACAGCCACTGAAGCTTTCTTT. Translating it yields CASILTATEAFF.

The chain uses TRBV27 and TRBJ2-2, with D possibly matching TRBD1 (6 bases). Between the trimmed V and J ends, which lost 3 bases and 7 bases, there was a span of 18 bases. CDR1 MNHEY and CDR2 SMNVEV come from the germline V gene (reference sequence). This CDR3 region has 16 residues. CDR3 in DNA: TGTGCCAGCAGTTTCTACCCAATCACAGGGAACGGGGAGCTGTTTTTT. As protein: CASSFYPITGNGELFF.

The CDR3 sequence: CASRLTELYGYTF. The CDR3 DNA reads TGCGCCAGCAGATTAACAGAGCTCTATGGCTACACCTTC. The rearrangement links TRBV5-1 to TRBJ1-2, with no clear D. Trimming stripped 5 bases from V and 4 bases from J, with 12 bases between. This CDR3 is built from 13 residues. CDR1 SGHRS and CDR2 YFSETQ come from the germline V gene.

The gene calls are TRBV2 and TRBJ2-7; maybe TRBD2 (7 bases). Germline V gives CDR1 SNHLY, CDR2 FYNNEI. The CDR3 is 15 residues long. V lost 1 base and J lost 2, with 12 bases in between. CDR3 in amino acids: CASSEGRGPPYEQYF. In DNA form, the CDR3 reads TGTGCCAGCAGTGAAGGGCGGGGGCCACCCTACGAGCAGTACTTC.

This chain links TRBV2 with TRBJ1-6; D perhaps matches TRBD1 (5 bases). The V gene lost 1 base and the J gene lost 7 bases, with 8 bases spanning the gap. Germline CDR1 is SNHLY and CDR2 is FYNNEI. The CDR3 runs to 14 residues. The CDR3 protein is CASSEGQINSPLHF. The CDR3 nucleotides are TGTGCCAGCAGTGAAGGACAGATAAATTCACCCCTCCACTTT.

The chain employs TRBV2 and TRBJ1-1; D call uncertain. Per the germline V gene, CDR1 is SNHLY and CDR2 is FYNNEI. The CDR3 is made up of 13 amino acids. Trimming removed 4 bases at V and 6 bases at J, with 12 bases between. The CDR3 region is CASSGSGRAEAFF. CDR3 coding DNA: TGTGCCAGCAGTGGGTCGGGGAGAGCTGAAGCTTTCTTT.

This clone appeared a few times. The chain has TRBV5-1 and TRBJ1-3; D is possibly TRBD1 (5 bases). The CDR3 is 12 residues long. Trimming left V 10 bases short and J 4 bases short, with 12 bases between. The germline CDR1 and CDR2 sequences are SGHRS and YFSETQ. DNA of the CDR3: TGCGCCTCTGGGGCCGAGGGAAACACCATATATTTT. It translates to CASGAEGNTIYF. Drawing the rest from reference TRBV5-1 and TRBJ1-3, the complete variable domain is KAGVTQTPRYLIKTRGQQVTLSCSPISGHRSVSWYQQTPGQGLQFLFEYFSETQRNKGNFPGRFSGRQFSNSRSEMNVSTLELGDSALYLCASGAEGNTIYFGEGSWLTVV.

The V call is TRBV7-9, the J call TRBJ1-1; D perhaps matches TRBD1 (5 bases). The V end lost 4 bases, the J end lost 6 bases, and 15 bases lay between the germline ends. Per the germline V gene, CDR1 is SEHNR and CDR2 is FQNEAQ (reference sequence). This CDR3 region has 14 residues. CDR3 sequence: CASSSMAGVPEAFF. The CDR3 DNA is TGTGCCAGCAGCTCGATGGCGGGGGTTCCTGAAGCTTTCTTT. The whole variable domain, filled in from reference TRBV7-9 and TRBJ1-1, reads DTGVSQNPRHKITKRGQNVTFRCDPISEHNRLYWYRQTLGQGPEFLTYFQNEAQLEKSRLLSDRFSAERPKGSFSTLEIQRTEQGDSAMYLCASSSMAGVPEAFFGQGTRLTVV.